This TCR beta chain was sequenced in a study of graft-versus-host responses after intestinal transplantation. Assay: immunoSEQ multiplex PCR; the TCRdb copy retains only in-frame clones and omits some. Of about 85,000 clones listed, roughly 80% are singletons. Details on this clone: Its antigen is as yet unknown.

V lost 8 bases to trimming and J lost 2 bases; unmatched junction nucleotides: 10. Germline CDR1 MNHEY, CDR2 SMNVEV (reference sequence). The CDR3 has 17 amino acids. This specimen consisted of unstimulated CD4+ T cells sorted from spleen or lymph node cells, obtained before intestinal transplant. The clonotype comes from a human donor who received an intestinal transplant. The rearrangement uses TRBV27 and TRBJ2-1; 12 positions match TRBD2. The CDR3 reads CASSPASGGVPYNEQFF. DNA for the CDR3: TGTGCCAGCTCCCCGGCTAGCGGGGGGGTTCCCTACAATGAGCAGTTCTTC.